This TCR beta chain appears in the sequencing data of a study of control samples from healthy donors and cancer patients. Assay: immunoSEQ multiplex PCR; the TCRdb copy retains only in-frame clones and omits some. In all, the sample yields under 200,000 clones. CDR1 is SGHVS and CDR2 is FQNEAQ in the germline V gene. The CDR3 loop spans 15 amino acids. V dropped 3 bases and J dropped 7; count of bases not matched to a gene: 12. The TCR originated in a woman aged 25 to 45 in good health. Input material: blood. The V call is TRBV7-8, the J call TRBJ2-7, with 7 bases that match TRBD2. The CDR3 DNA reads TGTGCCAGCAGCTTCGCCTCGGGACCCGGGAGGGAGCAGTACTTC. Translation gives CASSFASGPGREQYF.